These 24 T cell receptor beta chains were sequenced from one sample in a study of blood T cell repertoires in COVID-19. Libraries were prepared by immunoSEQ multiplex PCR; TCRdb keeps only in-frame clonotypes and omits some of them. The table shows more than 250,000 clones, with around 85% occurring only once. The sequenced material came from PBMCs or T cells enriched from blood (not recorded which). These receptors came from a woman aged 40 to 55 who had recovered from COVID-19.

The CDR3 reads CASSGGPAKNIQYF. CDR3 DNA: TGTGCCAGCAGCGGGGGGCCAGCCAAAAACATTCAGTACTTC. The chain carries TRBV28 and TRBJ2-4; D is perhaps TRBD2 (7 bases). V was clipped by 6 bases and J by 0 bases, with 9 bases between them. The germline gives CDR1 MDHEN, CDR2 SYDVKM. The CDR3 runs 14 residues.

The chain recombines TRBV7-9 with TRBJ2-7; tentative D call: TRBD1 (6 bases). V lost 5 bases to trimming and J lost 5 bases, with 13 bases between them. Germline V lookup: CDR1 SEHNR, CDR2 FQNEAQ (reference sequence). There are 13 residues in the CDR3. The CDR3 loop reads CASSTRTEDEQYF. CDR3 DNA sequence: TGTGCCAGCAGCACCCGGACAGAGGACGAGCAGTACTTC.

This chain links TRBV19 with TRBJ1-2; D perhaps matches TRBD1 (5 bases). Deletions cut 10 bases from V and 0 bases from J, with 18 bases between. The CDR3 covers 15 residues. The germline V gene encodes CDR1 LNHDA and CDR2 SQIVND (reference sequence). CDR3 protein: CATRRGDIPNYGYTF. CDR3 nucleotide sequence: TGTGCCACCAGGAGGGGCGATATTCCTAACTATGGCTACACCTTC.

The chain combines TRBV7-9 with TRBJ2-1; a weak D match, TRBD1 (5 bases). CDR1 and CDR2 from the germline V gene are SEHNR and FQNEAQ (reference sequence). CDR3 length equals 11 residues. V gave up 6 bases and J gave up 13 bases, with 13 bases separating them. CDR3 DNA: TGTGCCAGCAGTTCAGGGTTTGAACAGTTCTTC. This encodes CASSSGFEQFF.

The chain links TRBV10-1 to TRBJ1-1; D ambiguous. CDR3 length: 11 residues. V lost 4 bases, J lost 11 bases, and 11 bases lay in between. Germline V gene data show CDR1 as WNHNN and CDR2 as SYGVQD (reference sequence). CDR3 amino acids: CASSGPTGAFF. The CDR3 bases are TGCGCCAGCAGTGGGCCCACGGGGGCTTTCTTT.

The chain employs TRBV15 and TRBJ2-5; no firm D call. CDR3 length: 14 residues. V shed 1 base and J shed 4 bases, with 10 bases lying between them. CDR1 is LNHNV, CDR2 YYDKDF, per germline (reference sequence). Here the CDR3 reads CATSRGYGLETQYF. As DNA, the CDR3 is TGTGCCACCAGCAGAGGTTACGGTTTAGAGACCCAGTACTTC.

The chain carries TRBV27 and TRBJ2-5, with D possibly being TRBD2 (5 bases). The CDR3 consists of 13 residues. In germline, CDR1 is MNHEY, CDR2 SMNVEV (reference sequence). Trimming took 5 bases from V and 3 from J, leaving 10 bases between them. In DNA form, the CDR3 reads TGTGCCAGCAGTCTCCGGGGAGAAGAGACCCAGTACTTC. Amino acid sequence: CASSLRGEETQYF.

As concerns this clone: The junction and the germline gene differ at one end; a read error may be behind it. This chain uses TRBV27 with TRBJ2-3; weak D call: TRBD2 (6 bases). Germline CDR1 is MNHEY and CDR2 is SMNVEV (reference sequence). The CDR3 is made up of 14 amino acids. The CDR3 here is CASSPDYHTYTQYF. The CDR3 DNA reads TGTGCCAGCAGCCCGGACTATCACACATATACGCAGTATTTT.

The V gene is TRBV7-9, the J gene TRBJ1-2; D gene uncertain. This CDR3 region has 14 residues. Germline CDR1 reads SEHNR; CDR2 reads FQNEAQ (reference sequence). Trimming removed 3 bases from V and 1 base from J, with 9 bases in between. The CDR3 protein is CASSLQAVNYGYTF. For the CDR3, the DNA is TGTGCCAGCAGCTTGCAGGCAGTTAACTATGGCTACACCTTC.

A single count supports this clone. This chain uses TRBV24-1 with TRBJ1-2; TRBD1 might be the D (5 bases). The germline gives CDR1 KGHDR, CDR2 SFDVKD. The CDR3 has 13 amino acids. V lost 1 base to trimming and J lost 8 bases, with 10 bases between them. In DNA form, the CDR3 reads TGTGCCACCAGTGATTTTCAGGGAAGGGGCTACACCTTC. Its translation: CATSDFQGRGYTF.

This clone has only a few counts. The chain links TRBV5-1 to TRBJ2-2; no clear D. The V end lost 3 bases, the J end lost 1 base, and 10 bases lay between the germline ends. Germline loops: CDR1 SGHRS, CDR2 YFSETQ. The CDR3 runs 15 residues. CDR3 bases: TGCGCCAGCAGCTCAGACTCCCTGAACACCGGGGAGCTGTTTTTT. It specifies CASSSDSLNTGELFF.

CDR3: CASSQVVAGLTDTQYF. CDR3 coding DNA: TGTGCCAGCAGCCAAGTGGTAGCGGGACTCACAGATACGCAGTATTTT. The V and J genes are TRBV4-2 and TRBJ2-3; 8 nucleotides align to TRBD2. The germline CDR1 and CDR2 sequences are LGHNA and YNFKEQ. The J segment lost 2 bases and the V segment lost 1 base, leaving 5 bases of the junction unmatched. The CDR3 has 16 residues.

The genes are TRBV24-1 and TRBJ2-5; TRBD1 matches 7 bases. From germline, CDR1 is KGHDR and CDR2 SFDVKD. Losses at the gene ends were 4 bases for V and 2 bases for J; bases not matched to a gene: 6. The CDR3 totals 15 residues. CDR3: CATSDDDRAQETQYF. In nucleotides, the CDR3 is TGTGCCACCAGTGACGACGACAGGGCTCAAGAGACCCAGTACTTC.

Remarks on this clone: An end of the junction differs from the germline gene, which may be a read error. CDR3 sequence reads: CASSLNSGELFF. DNA of the CDR3: TGCGCCAGCAGCTTGAACTCCGGGGAGCTGTTTTTT. The chain recombines TRBV5-1 with TRBJ2-2; D not resolved. CDR3 length: 12 residues. Germline V CDR1 and CDR2: SGHRS, YFSETQ.

The chain carries TRBV20-1 and TRBJ2-2; the match to TRBD2 covers 9 bases. The CDR3 extends over 14 amino acids. Trimming took 3 bases from V and 5 from J; bases not matched to a gene: 4. The germline CDR1 and CDR2 sequences are DFQATT and SNEGSKA (reference sequence). The CDR3: CSASLAGETGELFF. The CDR3 DNA sequence: TGCAGTGCTAGTTTAGCGGGAGAAACCGGGGAGCTGTTTTTT.

CDR3 nucleotides: TGTGCCAGTAGTATAGCGGGAAAGGCGTACGAGCAGTACTTC. The encoded protein is CASSIAGKAYEQYF. This chain connects TRBV19 to TRBJ2-7; TRBD2 is a possible D gene (5 bases). This CDR3 comprises 14 residues. V was cut by 1 base and J by 4 bases, with 11 bases left in between. Germline CDR1 reads LNHDA; CDR2 reads SQIVND (reference sequence).

CDR3 sequence (DNA): TGTGCCAGCAGTTCATCGACAGTTACAGATACGCAGTATTTT. It translates to CASSSSTVTDTQYF. The V and J genes are TRBV28 and TRBJ2-3, with D maybe TRBD1 (5 bases). This CDR3 is 14 amino acids long. V lost 4 bases and J lost 3, with 11 bases in between. Germline V gene lookup returns CDR1 MDHEN and CDR2 SYDVKM.

Of note for this clone: The germline gene is not matched at one end of the junction; a read error may be the cause. The CDR3, as DNA: TGTGCTAGCAGCTTCGACCCTAGGGGAAGCCGTAGTTGCTACGAGCAGTACTTC. It codes for CASSFDPRGSRSCYEQYF. The V gene is TRBV7-7, the J gene TRBJ2-7; tentatively, D is TRBD1 (5 bases). The CDR3 extends over 18 amino acids. Germline V gene data show CDR1 as SSHAT and CDR2 as FNYEAQ (reference sequence).

The chain uses TRBV7-2 and TRBJ2-3, with 9 bases matching TRBD2. The CDR3 is 15 amino acids. CDR1 and CDR2 (germline): SGHTA, FQGNSA. The V gene end was trimmed by 5 bases and the J gene end by 1 base; junction bases not matched to a gene: 4. CDR3 DNA: TGTGCCAGCAGCCAACGGACTAGCGGCACAGATACGCAGTATTTT. It is translated as CASSQRTSGTDTQYF. Combining the CDR3 with reference TRBV7-2 and TRBJ2-3 gives the whole variable domain GAGVSQSPSNKVTEKGKDVELRCDPISGHTALYWYRQSLGQGLEFLIYFQGNSAPDKSGLPSDRFSAERTGGSVSTLTIQRTQQEDSAVYLCASSQRTSGTDTQYFGPGTRLTVL.

The chain has TRBV28 and TRBJ1-2; D is ambiguous. V was trimmed by 5 bases and J by 8 bases, leaving 12 bases between them. CDR1 is MDHEN and CDR2 is SYDVKM in the germline V gene. The CDR3 length is 12 residues. The CDR3 spells CASSLTGIGYTF. CDR3 sequence (DNA): TGTGCCAGCAGTCTGACCGGGATCGGCTACACCTTC.

V usage is TRBV10-3 and J usage is TRBJ2-3; possible D gene TRBD2, 6 bases. CDR1 and CDR2 (germline): ENHRY, SYGVKD. This CDR3 spans 14 amino acids. V lost 5 bases and J lost 3, with 12 bases in between. DNA of the CDR3: TGTGCCATCAGTTTAGCGGCTTCAACAGATACGCAGTATTTT. Translated, it gives CAISLAASTDTQYF.

The chain couples TRBV5-4 to TRBJ1-2, with TRBD1 matching 10 bases. The CDR3 sequence is 14 residues long. With V trimmed by 0 bases and J by 4 bases, 0 bases remained unmatched. Germline CDR1 is SGHNT and CDR2 is YYREEE (reference sequence). DNA for the CDR3: TGTGCCAGCAGCTTGGGACAGGGGGCCTATGGCTACACCTTC. This encodes CASSLGQGAYGYTF.

The rearrangement joins TRBV28 to TRBJ2-1, with 8 bases that match TRBD2. The V and J ends lost 2 bases and 8 bases, in that order; junction bases with no gene match: 8. This CDR3 is 15 amino acids long. Germline V gene lookup returns CDR1 MDHEN and CDR2 SYDVKM. In DNA form, the CDR3 reads TGTGCCAGCAGTTTAGGGGCAACGGGAGGGTATGAGCAGTTCTTC. Encoded protein: CASSLGATGGYEQFF.

This chain connects TRBV24-1 to TRBJ2-3, with a possible D match to TRBD2 (6 bases). V was shortened by 6 bases and J by 6 bases, with 21 bases between the two germline ends. CDR1 and CDR2 (germline): KGHDR, SFDVKD. The CDR3 extends over 16 amino acids. Here the CDR3 DNA reads TGTGCCACCAGTAAGAACCGGGACTTGGCATTGGATACGCAGTATTTT. It codes for CATSKNRDLALDTQYF.